Below are 30 T cell receptor beta chains sequenced from a single sample in a study of neoadjuvant anti-PD-1 for oral cavity cancer (TCRdb year 2021). The receptor library was made with the immunoSEQ multiplex PCR assay. TCRdb carries this immuneACCESS record with in-frame sequences only. Its versions omit some clonotypes, under half of them owing to an unresolved V gene in the studies checked, with the rest unexplained. The sample contains over 13,000 clones, roughly 74% of them found a single time. The ten most abundant clones make up approximately 2.4% of the sample. The sample's time point label is to be understood as: after neoadjuvant nivolumab, at surgical resection. Specimen: PBMCs, collected after nivolumab (anti-PD-1) treatment. The receptors were sampled from a person between 40 and 85 years old with oral cavity squamous cell carcinoma.

The chain employs TRBV4-1 and TRBJ2-6; D could derive from TRBD1 or TRBD2 (5 bases each). The ends were cut back, 4 bases at V and 3 bases at J, with 13 bases in the middle. Germline V CDR1 and CDR2: MGHRA, YSYEKL. This CDR3 spans 16 amino acids. The CDR3 protein is CASSLGPEVGANVLTF. The DNA for the CDR3 is TGCGCCAGCAGCCTGGGACCGGAGGTTGGGGCCAACGTCCTGACTTTC.

The chain has TRBV7-9 and TRBJ2-3; no definite D call. The CDR3 runs to 10 residues. CDR1 and CDR2 from the germline V gene are SEHNR and FQNEAQ (reference sequence). The V and J ends lost 10 bases and 2 bases respectively, with 4 bases between them. CDR3 sequence (DNA): TGTGCCATAAACACAGATACGCAGTATTTT. It yields the protein CAINTDTQYF.

In this sample, this clone turned up a few times. The chain joins TRBV11-2 to TRBJ2-7; perhaps TRBD2 as D (5 bases). The CDR3 consists of 13 residues. The germline CDR1 and CDR2 sequences are SGHAT and FQNNGV. Trimming pared 5 bases from V and 6 bases from J, leaving 14 bases between. The CDR3 region is CASSPVGVPEQYF. Written as DNA, the CDR3 is TGTGCCAGCAGCCCCGTGGGAGTACCCGAGCAGTACTTC.

This chain connects TRBV14 to TRBJ2-3; 7 bases map to TRBD1. Germline-derived CDR1 and CDR2 are SGHDN and FVKESK. The CDR3 length is 15 residues. Trimming cost V 3 bases and J 0 bases; bases outside gene matches: 3. CDR3 sequence (DNA): TGTGCCAGCAGCCAGGGACAGCTTAGCACAGATACGCAGTATTTT. Residues: CASSQGQLSTDTQYF.

The gene calls are TRBV7-3 and TRBJ2-5; D is possibly TRBD1 or TRBD2 (5 bases each). V lost 3 bases and J 7 bases, leaving 12 bases between the germline ends. Germline CDR1 reads SGHTA; CDR2 reads FQGTGA. CDR3 length equals 13 residues. DNA of the CDR3: TGTGCCAGCAGCTTGGTCGGGACGGGGACCCAGTACTTC. It specifies CASSLVGTGTQYF.

CDR3 in amino acids: CASSLARWPSMIHEQFF. Here the CDR3 DNA reads TGTGCCAGCAGCTTAGCTCGGTGGCCATCGATGATCCATGAGCAGTTCTTC. The rearrangement links TRBV7-8 to TRBJ2-1; D call uncertain. Trimming removed 0 bases from V and 8 bases from J, with 20 bases in between. Germline assignment: CDR1 SGHVS and CDR2 FQNEAQ. The CDR3 loop spans 17 amino acids.

The chain couples TRBV29-1 to TRBJ1-5; D gene uncertain. Germline CDR1 reads SQVTM; CDR2 reads ANQGSEA. The V gene lost 5 bases and the J gene lost 1 base, with 12 bases spanning the gap. The CDR3 spans 14 residues. The CDR3, as DNA: TGCAGCGTTAAGGACGGGAGGAGCAATCAGCCCCAGCATTTT. Encoded protein: CSVKDGRSNQPQHF.

The genes are TRBV5-1 and TRBJ1-5; D perhaps matches TRBD1 (5 bases). This CDR3 has 13 residues. V was shortened by 0 bases and J by 5 bases, with 6 bases between the two germline ends. CDR1 is SGHRS, CDR2 YFSETQ, per germline. In DNA, the CDR3 is TGCGCCAGCAGCTTGGGGGGGGATCAGCCCCAGCATTTT. Its protein is CASSLGGDQPQHF.

This clone was seen a few times. The rearrangement uses TRBV2 and TRBJ1-1, with TRBD1 matching over 8 bases. CDR3 length: 13 residues. CDR1 and CDR2 from the germline V gene are SNHLY and FYNNEI. V lost 6 bases, J lost 5 bases, and 5 bases stayed unmatched. The DNA of the CDR3 is TGTGCCAGCAGGGACAGGGTTTGGACTGAAGCTTTCTTT. Translating gives CASRDRVWTEAFF. Combining the CDR3 with reference TRBV2 and TRBJ1-1 gives the whole variable domain EPEVTQTPSHQVTQMGQEVILRCVPISNHLYFYWYRQILGQKVEFLVSFYNNEISEKSEIFDDQFSVERPDGSNFTLKIRSTKLEDSAMYFCASRDRVWTEAFFGQGTRLTVV.

The rearrangement joins TRBV27 to TRBJ1-1, with D perhaps TRBD1 (6 bases). This CDR3 is built from 15 residues. Deletions cut 5 bases from V and 1 base from J, with 14 bases between. CDR1 and CDR2 from the germline V gene are MNHEY and SMNVEV (reference sequence). Here the CDR3 reads CASSQNRASNTEAFF. DNA of the CDR3: TGTGCCAGCAGTCAAAACAGGGCTTCGAACACTGAAGCTTTCTTT.

CDR3 sequence (DNA): TGTGCCAGCAGCGCACTGACATCCGGTATTGACTATGGCTACACCTTC. Protein sequence: CASSALTSGIDYGYTF. V usage is TRBV9 and J usage is TRBJ1-2, with D hard to call. The CDR3 consists of 16 residues. V lost 3 bases and J 3 bases, leaving 18 bases between the germline ends. The germline V gene has CDR1 SGDLS and CDR2 YYNGEE.

This clone was seen just once. The V call is TRBV30, the J call TRBJ2-1; 11 bases align to TRBD2. From germline, CDR1 is GTSNPN and CDR2 SVGIG (reference sequence). Losses at the gene ends were 1 base for V and 12 bases for J; bases not matched to a gene: 11. The CDR3 sequence is 15 residues long. The CDR3 DNA is TGTGCCTGGAGTGAAGGTCTAGCGGGGGGCGGAGTGCAGTTCTTC. It translates to CAWSEGLAGGGVQFF.

The genes are TRBV4-1 and TRBJ2-5; D gene uncertain. The CDR3 covers 14 residues. Deletions cut 3 bases from V and 2 bases from J, with 10 bases between. From germline, CDR1 is MGHRA and CDR2 YSYEKL. In nucleotides, the CDR3 is TGCGCCAGCAGCCACCCCATGCTACAAGAGACCCAGTACTTC. Translated: CASSHPMLQETQYF.

The chain has TRBV28 and TRBJ2-7, with TRBD2 matching 7 bases. The junction had 9 bases not matched to a gene; V was cut back by 3 bases and J by 1 base. Germline V CDR1 and CDR2: MDHEN, SYDVKM. The CDR3 runs to 16 residues. CDR3 coding DNA: TGTGCCAGCAGTTTTATTTTCGCTAGCGGTTCCTACGAGCAGTACTTC. Protein sequence: CASSFIFASGSYEQYF.

The V gene is TRBV19, the J gene TRBJ1-2, with 8 bases matching TRBD1. V shed 3 bases, J shed 7 bases, and the junction held 7 bases outside the gene matches. CDR3 length: 14 amino acids. The germline gives CDR1 LNHDA, CDR2 SQIVND (reference sequence). The CDR3 DNA reads TGTGCCAGTAGTATGTCTCAGGGGGCGACTGGCTACACCTTC. It specifies CASSMSQGATGYTF.

V is TRBV7-3 and J is TRBJ2-1, with 10 bases aligning to TRBD2. The CDR3 is made up of 18 amino acids. V trimming: 2 bases; J trimming: 6 bases; junction bases outside the gene matches: 13. From germline, CDR1 is SGHTA and CDR2 FQGTGA. The CDR3: CASSLGVGSGRYGNEQFF. The CDR3 nucleotides are TGTGCCAGCAGCTTAGGGGTTGGTAGCGGGAGGTATGGCAATGAGCAGTTCTTC.

This sequence joins TRBV2 and TRBJ2-1, with 9 bases fitting TRBD2. This CDR3 has 18 residues. The germline V gene encodes CDR1 SNHLY and CDR2 FYNNEI. J lost 2 bases, V lost 10 bases, and 18 bases had no gene match. CDR3 residues: CATPGGAGGPGTYNEQFF. CDR3 DNA sequence: TGTGCCACTCCGGGGGGCGCGGGGGGGCCGGGGACCTACAATGAGCAGTTCTTC.

The chain combines TRBV5-1 with TRBJ1-5, with TRBD1 as a possible D gene (6 bases). The CDR3 extends over 15 amino acids. In germline, CDR1 is SGHRS, CDR2 YFSETQ. V was cut by 1 base and J by 4 bases, with 12 bases left in between. The DNA for the CDR3 is TGCGCCAGCAGCTTGTTGGGGGCAAGGAATCAGCCCCAGCATTTT. Its protein is CASSLLGARNQPQHF. The whole variable domain, remainder taken from reference TRBV5-1 and TRBJ1-5, is KAGVTQTPRYLIKTRGQQVTLSCSPISGHRSVSWYQQTPGQGLQFLFEYFSETQRNKGNFPGRFSGRQFSNSRSEMNVSTLELGDSALYLCASSLLGARNQPQHFGDGTRLSIL.

The gene calls are TRBV7-6 and TRBJ2-2, with D maybe TRBD2 (5 bases). Trimming pared 3 bases from V and 6 bases from J, leaving 8 bases between. The germline gives CDR1 SGHVS, CDR2 FNYEAQ. The CDR3 totals 13 residues. The CDR3 DNA reads TGTGCCAGCAGCTTGCGGGCACCCGGGGAGCTGTTTTTT. Translation: CASSLRAPGELFF.

This clone was detected only once. CDR3 in amino acids: CASSSGLAITDTQYF. The CDR3 region has the DNA TGTGCCAGCAGCTCCGGACTAGCGATCACAGATACGCAGTATTTT. V is TRBV7-7 and J is TRBJ2-3; 9 bases are a match to TRBD2. V dropped 4 bases and J dropped 2; count of bases not matched to a gene: 4. Germline V gene data show CDR1 as SSHAT and CDR2 as FNYEAQ (reference sequence). The CDR3 covers 15 residues. The whole variable domain, remainder taken from reference TRBV7-7 and TRBJ2-3, is GAGVSQSPRYKVTKRGQDVTLRCDPISSHATLYWYQQALGQGPEFLTYFNYEAQPDKSGLPSDRFSAERPEGSISTLTIQRTEQRDSAMYRCASSSGLAITDTQYFGPGTRLTVL.

The V call is TRBV5-1, the J call TRBJ2-1; D is undetermined. The germline V and J ends were trimmed by 4 bases and 6 bases, with 8 bases remaining between them. The CDR3 runs 12 residues. Germline CDR1 is SGHRS and CDR2 is YFSETQ. CDR3 sequence: CASSDLGNEQFF. For the CDR3, the DNA is TGCGCCAGCAGCGACTTGGGCAATGAGCAGTTCTTC.

This clone was observed once. The rearrangement links TRBV7-9 to TRBJ2-7; 9 bases line up with TRBD2. The CDR3 covers 17 residues. Germline CDR1 SEHNR, CDR2 FQNEAQ (reference sequence). Unmatched junction bases numbered 12, after V lost 4 bases and J lost 2 bases. The CDR3 region is CASSSSVGSSGTYEQYF. In nucleotides, the CDR3 is TGTGCCAGCAGCTCCTCGGTCGGGTCTAGCGGGACCTACGAGCAGTACTTC.

J is TRBJ2-3 and V is TRBV9; no clear D. CDR3 length: 15 amino acids. V was cut by 0 bases and J by 4 bases, with 12 bases left in between. Germline CDR1 SGDLS, CDR2 YYNGEE. The DNA for the CDR3 is TGTGCCAGCAGCGTAGGCGCTGGACGGCCAGATACGCAGTATTTT. This translates into CASSVGAGRPDTQYF.

Only a few counts were recorded for this clone. The chain is built from TRBV5-6 and TRBJ1-2, with D hard to call. CDR3 size: 14 residues. Trimming shortened V by 1 base and J by 3 bases, and 10 bases separated the two germline ends. Germline V gene sequence: CDR1 SGHDT, CDR2 YYEEEE. In nucleotides, the CDR3 is TGTGCCAGCAGCTTGCCCCCAGTCTACTATGGCTACACCTTC. Protein sequence: CASSLPPVYYGYTF.

This clone was found a few times. The chain employs TRBV6-1 and TRBJ2-7; D is undetermined. From germline, CDR1 is MNHNS and CDR2 SASEGT. V was cut by 2 bases and J by 3 bases, with 8 bases left in between. CDR3 length equals 13 residues. For the CDR3, the DNA is TGTGCCAGCAGTGAAACTGATGACTACGAGCAGTACTTC. It specifies CASSETDDYEQYF.

The chain combines TRBV27 with TRBJ2-2, with a tentative D call TRBD1 (5 bases). V lost 5 bases and J 0 bases, leaving 7 bases between the germline ends. Germline V CDR1 and CDR2: MNHEY, SMNVEV (reference sequence). The CDR3 runs 14 residues. The CDR3 region is CASSPTANTGELFF. CDR3 DNA sequence: TGTGCCAGCAGTCCGACAGCGAACACCGGGGAGCTGTTTTTT.

The rearrangement joins TRBV5-1 to TRBJ2-1, with D possibly TRBD2 on 6 matching bases. Between the trimmed V and J ends, which lost 1 base and 0 bases, there was a span of 14 bases. Germline V gene lookup returns CDR1 SGHRS and CDR2 YFSETQ. The CDR3 contains 17 residues. The CDR3 protein is CASSLRWGVSSYNEQFF. The CDR3 bases are TGCGCCAGCAGCTTGAGGTGGGGGGTTAGCTCCTACAATGAGCAGTTCTTC.

J is TRBJ2-2 and V is TRBV5-1; D is unclear. The germline V gene has CDR1 SGHRS and CDR2 YFSETQ. The CDR3 spans 15 residues. Trimming took 0 bases from V and 1 from J, leaving 7 bases between them. In DNA, the CDR3 is TGCGCCAGCAGCTTGGAGATCGGGAACACCGGGGAGCTGTTTTTT. Translated, it gives CASSLEIGNTGELFF.

V usage is TRBV2 and J usage is TRBJ1-4; unclear D gene. Germline values: CDR1 SNHLY, CDR2 FYNNEI. Trimming took 5 bases from V and 7 from J, leaving 8 bases between them. The CDR3 consists of 12 residues. The CDR3 reads CASSREVEKLFF. The CDR3 DNA follows: TGTGCCAGCAGTCGAGAGGTTGAAAAACTGTTTTTT.

The gene calls are TRBV5-6 and TRBJ1-1; possibly TRBD1 for D (5 bases). Germline-derived CDR1 and CDR2 are SGHDT and YYEEEE. V shed 0 bases and J shed 0 bases, with 18 bases lying between them. This CDR3 spans 18 amino acids. The CDR3 sequence is CASSLGVYLRGVNTEAFF. In DNA form, the CDR3 reads TGTGCCAGCAGCTTGGGTGTTTATTTGAGGGGCGTGAACACTGAAGCTTTCTTT.